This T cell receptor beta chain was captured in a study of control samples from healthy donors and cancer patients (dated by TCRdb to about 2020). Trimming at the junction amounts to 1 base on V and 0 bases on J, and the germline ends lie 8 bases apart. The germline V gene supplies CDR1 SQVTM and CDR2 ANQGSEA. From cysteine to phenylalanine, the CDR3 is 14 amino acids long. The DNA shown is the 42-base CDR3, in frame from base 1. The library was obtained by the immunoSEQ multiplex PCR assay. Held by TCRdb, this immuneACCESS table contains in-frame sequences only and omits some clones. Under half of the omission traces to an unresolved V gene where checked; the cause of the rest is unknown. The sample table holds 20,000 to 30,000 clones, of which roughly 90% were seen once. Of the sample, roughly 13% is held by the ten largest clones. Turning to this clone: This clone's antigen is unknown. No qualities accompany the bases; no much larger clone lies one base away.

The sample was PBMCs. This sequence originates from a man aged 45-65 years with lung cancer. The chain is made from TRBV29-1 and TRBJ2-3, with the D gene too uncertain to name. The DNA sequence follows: TGCAGCGTTGAAGGTGGGGTTAGCACAGATACGCAGTATTTT. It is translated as CSVEGGVSTDTQYF.